This T cell receptor (beta chain) came from a study of blood T cell repertoires in COVID-19. Study in general: The study drew acute and convalescent COVID-19 samples from the United States, Italy and Spain. The cDNA or gDNA used as material had been derived from T cells, B-cell-depleted T cells, or PBMCs.

The authors' processing: The authors estimated nucleated cell counts from reference gene primer amplification. Data came from immunoSEQ multiplex PCR; TCRdb stores just in-frame clones and leaves some out. Clonal size and the V and J genes are those of that table, whereas D and trimming came from the DNA. The table records roughly 200,000 clones, roughly 79% of them present only once. This receptor was taken from a woman between 35 and 50 years old with COVID-19, enrolled during active disease. Source material: peripheral blood.

DNA for the CDR3: TGCGCCAGCAGCCTTGGGACTAGCGGGAGTAATGAGCAGTTCTTC. This codes for CASSLGTSGSNEQFF. The chain has TRBV5-1 and TRBJ2-1, with 14 positions matching TRBD2. The CDR3 sequence is 15 residues long. With 4 bases clipped from V and 7 bases from J, the junction kept 4 bases outside the gene matches. Germline CDR1 SGHRS, CDR2 YFSETQ.